This note documents a single T cell receptor (beta chain) sequence. Its antigen is unidentified. The data are from a study of blood T cells in healthy people across ages. Combining a sample-barcoded 5' primer with a J-beta primer mix, a second PCR ran for about 7 to 12 cycles. Each of the cDNA molecules was tagged by a template-switch adaptor with 12 random nucleotides. In TCRdb, the 5' RACE reads were re-called with MiXCR into one record per CDR3 protein. The table records more than 1.4 million distinct CDR3 sequences, roughly 40% of them present only once. Germline CDR1 and CDR2: SQVTM and ANQGSEA. V lost 7 bases to trimming and J lost 4 bases, with 13 bases between them. The CDR3 extends over 12 amino acids. General study points: Greater diversity and more naive CD4+ cells were seen in long-lived donors than in aged donors. Diversity estimated from one million T cells was considered an underestimate.

Each sample used at least 6.5 million PBMCs. The sequencing sample was made of blood. The V call is TRBV29-1, the J call TRBJ1-1; tentatively, D is TRBD1 (6 bases). The receptor's source is a woman in her late teens or twenties in good health. The chain's CDR3 is CSAEGGGTEAFF. The CDR3 DNA is TGCAGCGCCGAGGGGGGAGGCACTGAAGCTTTCTTT. Together with reference TRBV29-1 and TRBJ1-1, the CDR3 gives the full variable domain: SAVISQKPSRDICQRGTSLTIQCQVDSQVTMMFWYRQQPGQSLTLIATANQGSEATYESGFVIDKFPISRPNLTFSTLTVSNMSPEDSSIYLCSAEGGGTEAFFGQGTRLTVV.